Described below is a single T cell receptor beta chain sequence and its context. Its antigen is unknown. The V end lost 5 bases, the J end lost 1 base, and 12 bases lay between the germline ends. The CDR3 is 14 amino acids. CDR1 SEHNR and CDR2 FQNEAQ come from the germline V gene (reference sequence). This record belongs to a study of CD8+ T cells in alopecia areata. Study-wide background: Treated patients received oral tofacitinib, 5 to 10 mg twice daily.

Study findings and constraints: More clonal than normal scalp was lesional scalp, particularly alopecia totalis/universalis. Normal skin's resident alphabeta T cells are also sequenced in scalp samples.

The study team obtained lesional scalp punch biopsies and peripheral blood from alopecia areata patients. Sequencing templates came from extracted RNA that was reverse transcribed into cDNA. Clones were sequenced by immunoSEQ multiplex PCR, and TCRdb holds only the in-frame ones, with some missing. Among 160,000 or so clones listed, approximately 65% were seen once. This clonotype was sampled from a human donor with alopecia areata. The chain has TRBV7-9 and TRBJ2-7, with D perhaps TRBD1 (5 bases). Here the sequenced sample was CD8+ T cells sorted from blood, taken at week 0. The CDR3 loop reads CASSPTGPSYEQYF. The CDR3 DNA reads as TGTGCCAGCAGCCCAACAGGACCTTCCTACGAGCAGTACTTC. Using reference TRBV7-9 and TRBJ2-7 for the parts outside the CDR3, the full variable domain is DTGVSQNPRHKITKRGQNVTFRCDPISEHNRLYWYRQTLGQGPEFLTYFQNEAQLEKSRLLSDRFSAERPKGSFSTLEIQRTEQGDSAMYLCASSPTGPSYEQYFGPGTRLTVT.